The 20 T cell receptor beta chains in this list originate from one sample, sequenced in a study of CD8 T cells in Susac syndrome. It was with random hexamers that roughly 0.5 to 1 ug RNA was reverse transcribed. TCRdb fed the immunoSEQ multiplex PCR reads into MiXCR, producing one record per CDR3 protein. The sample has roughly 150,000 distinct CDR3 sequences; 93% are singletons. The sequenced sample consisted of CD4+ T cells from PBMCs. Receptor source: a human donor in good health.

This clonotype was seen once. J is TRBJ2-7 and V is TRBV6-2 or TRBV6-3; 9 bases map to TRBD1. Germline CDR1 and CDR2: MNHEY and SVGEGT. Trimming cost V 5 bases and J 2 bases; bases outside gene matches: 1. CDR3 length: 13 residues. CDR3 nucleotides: TGTGCCAGCAGTAACAGGGGGCCCTACGAGCAGTACTTC. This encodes CASSNRGPYEQYF.

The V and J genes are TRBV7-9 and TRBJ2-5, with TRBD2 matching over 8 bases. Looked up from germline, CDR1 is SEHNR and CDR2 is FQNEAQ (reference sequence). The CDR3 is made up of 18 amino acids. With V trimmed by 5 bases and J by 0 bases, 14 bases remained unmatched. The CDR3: CASSQARGGFLNQETQYF. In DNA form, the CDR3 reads TGTGCCAGCAGCCAGGCCCGGGGGGGTTTTCTGAACCAAGAGACCCAGTACTTC.

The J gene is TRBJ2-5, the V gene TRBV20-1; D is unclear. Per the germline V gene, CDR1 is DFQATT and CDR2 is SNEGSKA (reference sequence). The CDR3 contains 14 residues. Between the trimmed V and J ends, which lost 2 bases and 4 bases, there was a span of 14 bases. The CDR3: CSARPPMNGETQYF. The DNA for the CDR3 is TGCAGTGCTAGACCACCTATGAACGGAGAGACCCAGTACTTC.

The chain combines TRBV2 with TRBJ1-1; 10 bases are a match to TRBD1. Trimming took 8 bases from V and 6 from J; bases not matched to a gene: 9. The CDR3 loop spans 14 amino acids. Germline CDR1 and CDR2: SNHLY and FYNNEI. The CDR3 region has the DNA TGTGCCAGCGCAGTCCGGGACAGGGGTGCTGAAGCTTTCTTT. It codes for CASAVRDRGAEAFF.

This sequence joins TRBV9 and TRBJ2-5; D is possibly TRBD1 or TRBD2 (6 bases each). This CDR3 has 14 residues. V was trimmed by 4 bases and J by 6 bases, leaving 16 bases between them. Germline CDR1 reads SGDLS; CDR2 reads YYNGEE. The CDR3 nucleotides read TGTGCCAGCAGCCCCTTAGGGGGGTACCAGACCCAGTACTTC. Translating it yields CASSPLGGYQTQYF.

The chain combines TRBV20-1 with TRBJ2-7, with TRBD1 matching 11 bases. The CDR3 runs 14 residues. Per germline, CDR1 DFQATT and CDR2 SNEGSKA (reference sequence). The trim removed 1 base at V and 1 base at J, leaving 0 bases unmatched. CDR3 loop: CSARGDRGSYEQYF. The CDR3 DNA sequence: TGCAGTGCTAGAGGGGACAGGGGGTCCTACGAGCAGTACTTC.

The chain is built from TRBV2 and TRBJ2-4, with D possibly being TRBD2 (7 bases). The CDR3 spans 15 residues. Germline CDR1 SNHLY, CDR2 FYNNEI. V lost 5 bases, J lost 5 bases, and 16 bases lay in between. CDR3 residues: CASSIGRGPQNIQYF. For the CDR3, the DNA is TGTGCCAGCAGTATAGGGCGGGGGCCTCAAAACATTCAGTACTTC. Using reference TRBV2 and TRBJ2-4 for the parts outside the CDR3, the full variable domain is EPEVTQTPSHQVTQMGQEVILRCVPISNHLYFYWYRQILGQKVEFLVSFYNNEISEKSEIFDDQFSVERPDGSNFTLKIRSTKLEDSAMYFCASSIGRGPQNIQYFGAGTRLSVL.

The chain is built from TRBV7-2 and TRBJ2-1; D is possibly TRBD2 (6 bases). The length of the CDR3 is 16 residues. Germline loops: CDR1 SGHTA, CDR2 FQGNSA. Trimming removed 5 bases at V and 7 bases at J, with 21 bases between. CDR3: CASSLPGAGWVNEQFF. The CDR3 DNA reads TGTGCCAGCAGCCTCCCCGGGGCGGGGTGGGTTAATGAGCAGTTCTTC.

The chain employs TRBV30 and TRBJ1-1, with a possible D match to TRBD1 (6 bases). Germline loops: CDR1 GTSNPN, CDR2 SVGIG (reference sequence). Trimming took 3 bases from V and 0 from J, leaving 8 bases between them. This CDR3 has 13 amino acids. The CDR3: CAWSGQMNTEAFF. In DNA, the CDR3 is TGTGCCTGGAGCGGACAGATGAACACTGAAGCTTTCTTT.

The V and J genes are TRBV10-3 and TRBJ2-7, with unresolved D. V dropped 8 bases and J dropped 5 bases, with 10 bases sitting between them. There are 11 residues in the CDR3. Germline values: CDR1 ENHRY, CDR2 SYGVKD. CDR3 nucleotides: TGTGCCATCCGCCGGACGAACGAGCAGTACTTC. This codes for CAIRRTNEQYF.

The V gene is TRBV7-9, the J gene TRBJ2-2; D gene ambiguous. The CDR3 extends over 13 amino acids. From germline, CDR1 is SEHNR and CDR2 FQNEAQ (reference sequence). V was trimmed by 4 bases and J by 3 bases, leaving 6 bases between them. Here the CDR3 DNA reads TGTGCCAGCAGCTCGTACTACACCGGGGAGCTGTTTTTT. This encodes CASSSYYTGELFF.

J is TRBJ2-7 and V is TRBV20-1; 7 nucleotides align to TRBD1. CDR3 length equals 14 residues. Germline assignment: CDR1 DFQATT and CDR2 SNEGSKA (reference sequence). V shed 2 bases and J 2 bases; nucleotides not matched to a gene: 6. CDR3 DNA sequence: TGCAGTGCTAGACCGGGACAGCCTACCTACGAGCAGTACTTC. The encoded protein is CSARPGQPTYEQYF.

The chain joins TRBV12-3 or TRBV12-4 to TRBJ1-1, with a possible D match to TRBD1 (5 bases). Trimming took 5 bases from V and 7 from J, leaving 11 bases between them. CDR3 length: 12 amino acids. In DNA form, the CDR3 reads TGTGCCAGCAGTCCCGACAGCTTTGAAGCTTTCTTT. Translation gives CASSPDSFEAFF.

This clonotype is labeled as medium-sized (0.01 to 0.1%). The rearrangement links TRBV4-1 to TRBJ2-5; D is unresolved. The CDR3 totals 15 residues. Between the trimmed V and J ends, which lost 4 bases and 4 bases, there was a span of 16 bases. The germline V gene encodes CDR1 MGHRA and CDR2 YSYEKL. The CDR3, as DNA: TGCGCCAGCAGCCCCGAGGATAGCCCTAGAGAGACCCAGTACTTC. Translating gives CASSPEDSPRETQYF.

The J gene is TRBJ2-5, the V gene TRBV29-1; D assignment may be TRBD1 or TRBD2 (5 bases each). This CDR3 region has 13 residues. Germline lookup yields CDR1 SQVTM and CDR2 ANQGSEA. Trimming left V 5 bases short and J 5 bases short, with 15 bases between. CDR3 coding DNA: TGCAGCGTTCTGGTTAGGGGACCGGAGACCCAGTACTTC. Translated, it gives CSVLVRGPETQYF.

In nucleotides, the CDR3 is TGTGCCAGCAGCGTGTCCTGGGGGTTGAACACTGAAGCTTTCTTT. It specifies CASSVSWGLNTEAFF. The rearrangement uses TRBV9 and TRBJ1-1; D is perhaps TRBD1 (5 bases). The V end lost 2 bases, the J end lost 0 bases, and 11 bases lay between the germline ends. The CDR3 covers 15 residues. Germline values: CDR1 SGDLS, CDR2 YYNGEE.

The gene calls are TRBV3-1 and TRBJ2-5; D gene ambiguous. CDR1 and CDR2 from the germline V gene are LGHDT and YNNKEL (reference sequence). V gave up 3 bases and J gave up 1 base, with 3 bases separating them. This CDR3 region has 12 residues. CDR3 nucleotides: TGTGCCAGCAGCCACGTCCAAGAGACCCAGTACTTC. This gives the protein CASSHVQETQYF.

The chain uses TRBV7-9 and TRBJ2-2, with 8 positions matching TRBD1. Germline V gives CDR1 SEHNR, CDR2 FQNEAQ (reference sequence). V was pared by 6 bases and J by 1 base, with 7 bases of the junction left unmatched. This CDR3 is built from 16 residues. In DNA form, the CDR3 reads TGTGCCAGCAGACGCCAGACAGGGGAGAACACCGGGGAGCTGTTTTTT. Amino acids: CASRRQTGENTGELFF.

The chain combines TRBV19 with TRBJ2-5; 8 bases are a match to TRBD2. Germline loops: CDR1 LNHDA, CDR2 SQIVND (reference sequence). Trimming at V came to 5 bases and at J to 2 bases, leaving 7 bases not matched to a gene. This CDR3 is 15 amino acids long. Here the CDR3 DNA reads TGTGCCAGTAGTCCCCCACTAGCGGAACAAGAGACCCAGTACTTC. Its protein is CASSPPLAEQETQYF.

CDR3: CASSLGVTGGDEQYF. The CDR3 DNA reads TGCGCCAGCAGCTTGGGGGTGACAGGGGGCGACGAGCAGTACTTC. The genes are TRBV5-1 and TRBJ2-7; 10 bases fit TRBD1. Looked up from germline, CDR1 is SGHRS and CDR2 is YFSETQ. The trim removed 0 bases at V and 5 bases at J, leaving 5 bases unmatched. The CDR3 length is 15 residues.